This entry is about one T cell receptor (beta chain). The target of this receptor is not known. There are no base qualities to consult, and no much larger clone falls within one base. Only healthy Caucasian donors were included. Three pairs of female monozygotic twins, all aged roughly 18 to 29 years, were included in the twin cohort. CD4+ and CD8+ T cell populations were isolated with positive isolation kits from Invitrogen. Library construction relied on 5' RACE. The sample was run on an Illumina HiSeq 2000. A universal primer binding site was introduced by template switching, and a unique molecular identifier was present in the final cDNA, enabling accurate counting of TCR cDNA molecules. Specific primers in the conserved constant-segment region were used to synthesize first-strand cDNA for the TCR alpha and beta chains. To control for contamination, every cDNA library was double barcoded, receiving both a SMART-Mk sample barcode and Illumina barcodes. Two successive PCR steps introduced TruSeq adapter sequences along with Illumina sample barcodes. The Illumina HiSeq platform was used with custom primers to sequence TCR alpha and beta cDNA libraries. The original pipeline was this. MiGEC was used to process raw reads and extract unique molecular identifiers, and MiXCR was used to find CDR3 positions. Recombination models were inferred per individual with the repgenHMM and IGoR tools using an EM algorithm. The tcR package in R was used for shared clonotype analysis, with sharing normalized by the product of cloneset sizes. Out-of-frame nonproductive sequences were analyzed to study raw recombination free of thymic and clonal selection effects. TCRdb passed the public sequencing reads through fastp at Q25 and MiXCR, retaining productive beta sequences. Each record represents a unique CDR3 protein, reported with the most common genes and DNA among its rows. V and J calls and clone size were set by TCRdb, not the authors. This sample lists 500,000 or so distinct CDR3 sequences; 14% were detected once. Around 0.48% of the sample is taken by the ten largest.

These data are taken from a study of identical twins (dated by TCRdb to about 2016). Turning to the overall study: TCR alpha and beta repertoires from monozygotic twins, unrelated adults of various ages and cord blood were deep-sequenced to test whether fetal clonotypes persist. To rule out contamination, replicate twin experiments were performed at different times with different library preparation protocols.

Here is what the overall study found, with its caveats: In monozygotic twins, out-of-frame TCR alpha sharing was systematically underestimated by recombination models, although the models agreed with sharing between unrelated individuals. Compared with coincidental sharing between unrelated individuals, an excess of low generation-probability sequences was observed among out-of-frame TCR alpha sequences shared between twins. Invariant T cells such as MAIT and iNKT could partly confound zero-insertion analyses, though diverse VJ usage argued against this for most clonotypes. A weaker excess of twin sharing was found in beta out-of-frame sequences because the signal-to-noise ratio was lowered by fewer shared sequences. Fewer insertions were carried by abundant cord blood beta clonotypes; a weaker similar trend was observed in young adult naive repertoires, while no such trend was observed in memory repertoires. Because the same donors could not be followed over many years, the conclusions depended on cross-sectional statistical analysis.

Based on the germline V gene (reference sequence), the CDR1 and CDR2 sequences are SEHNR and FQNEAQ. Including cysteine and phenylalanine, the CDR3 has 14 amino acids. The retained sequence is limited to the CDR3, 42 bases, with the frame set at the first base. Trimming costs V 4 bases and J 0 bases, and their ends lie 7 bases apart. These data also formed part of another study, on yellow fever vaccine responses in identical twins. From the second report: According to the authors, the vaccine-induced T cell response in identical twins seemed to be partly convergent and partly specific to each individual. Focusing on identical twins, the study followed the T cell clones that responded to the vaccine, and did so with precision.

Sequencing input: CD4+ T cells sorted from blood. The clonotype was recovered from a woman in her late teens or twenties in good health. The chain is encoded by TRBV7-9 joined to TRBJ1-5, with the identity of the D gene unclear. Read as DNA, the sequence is TGTGCCAGCAGCTCCCGAAATAGCAATCAGCCCCAGCATTTT. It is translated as CASSSRNSNQPQHF.